The 13 T cell receptor beta chains listed next were all sequenced from one sample in a study of cytomegalovirus exposure and HLA in healthy donors. Sequenced by immunoSEQ multiplex PCR; TCRdb stores in-frame clones only, minus some. This sample yields over 200,000 clones, of which roughly 84% are seen a single time; 1.5% to 2.5% belongs to the top ten. Sequenced sample: PBMCs. The receptors were sampled from a woman aged 18-35 years in good health and CMV-seropositive.

The chain combines TRBV28 with TRBJ1-2, with 8 bases lining up with TRBD1. The germline V gene has CDR1 MDHEN and CDR2 SYDVKM. V was clipped by 2 bases and J by 2 bases; unmatched bases: 10. The CDR3 is 17 amino acids. The CDR3 DNA follows: TGTGCCAGCAGTTTAACGGGACAGGAGCCTAGAAACTATGGCTACACCTTC. It specifies CASSLTGQEPRNYGYTF.

The chain uses TRBV25-1 and TRBJ1-4; D is unclear. The CDR3 consists of 12 residues. Trimming stripped 8 bases from V and 6 bases from J, with 10 bases between. Per the germline V gene, CDR1 is MGHDK and CDR2 is SYGVNS. CDR3 DNA: TGTGCCAGCGGCGGGCCGTATGAAAAACTGTTTTTT. Translated, it gives CASGGPYEKLFF.

Note on this clone: Distinct nucleotide sequences in the sample also encode this CDR3. The rearrangement uses TRBV27 and TRBJ2-5; D might be TRBD1 (5 bases). Germline V lookup: CDR1 MNHEY, CDR2 SMNVEV (reference sequence). This CDR3 region has 15 residues. Deletions cut 2 bases from V and 1 base from J, with 11 bases between. The CDR3 protein is CASSLGQGFQETQYF. DNA for the CDR3: TGTGCCAGCAGTTTAGGTCAGGGCTTCCAAGAGACCCAGTACTTC.

J is TRBJ1-5 and V is TRBV10-2; D unresolved. This CDR3 has 15 amino acids. Germline assignment: CDR1 WSHSY and CDR2 SAAADI. V was clipped by 4 bases and J by 0 bases, with 10 bases between them. The DNA of the CDR3 is TGCGCCAGCAGTGGGTCAGCGACTAGCAATCAGCCCCAGCATTTT. Translated: CASSGSATSNQPQHF.

The CDR3 loop is CASSVGAGTISNQPQHF. CDR3 nucleotides: TGTGCCAGCAGCGTAGGAGCAGGGACAATCAGCAATCAGCCCCAGCATTTT. The chain uses TRBV9 and TRBJ1-5; a weak D match, TRBD1 (6 bases). The germline V and J ends were trimmed by 0 bases and 1 base, with 14 bases remaining between them. CDR1 SGDLS and CDR2 YYNGEE come from the germline V gene. CDR3 length: 17 amino acids.

CDR3 protein: CATERGQGAGVSNQPQHF. The CDR3 region has the DNA TGTGCCACCGAAAGGGGACAGGGGGCAGGAGTGAGCAATCAGCCCCAGCATTTT. The gene calls are TRBV19 and TRBJ1-5, with 12 bases aligning to TRBD1. In germline, CDR1 is LNHDA, CDR2 SQIVND (reference sequence). The CDR3 is made up of 18 amino acids. The V gene end was trimmed by 10 bases and the J gene end by 1 base; junction bases not matched to a gene: 14.

The sample holds one count of this clone. This sample also contains other DNA sequences that code for the same CDR3. The chain has TRBV27 and TRBJ1-5; TRBD1 agrees at 7 bases. CDR1 is MNHEY, CDR2 SMNVEV, per germline (reference sequence). V trimming: 4 bases; J trimming: 4 bases; junction bases outside the gene matches: 4. The CDR3 has 14 residues. CDR3 DNA sequence: TGTGCCAGCAGTTCGTTACAGGGGAATCAGCCCCAGCATTTT. This gives the protein CASSSLQGNQPQHF.

The chain recombines TRBV5-1 with TRBJ2-2; 14 bases agree with TRBD2. Per germline, CDR1 SGHRS and CDR2 YFSETQ. The CDR3 covers 20 residues. Unmatched junction bases numbered 15, after V lost 5 bases and J lost 3 bases. In DNA, the CDR3 is TGCGCCAGCAGTCCGGGACGGGGACTAGCGGGAGAAGGGTACACCGGGGAGCTGTTTTTT. Translating gives CASSPGRGLAGEGYTGELFF.

V and J are TRBV6-1 and TRBJ1-3; unclear D gene. Per the germline V gene, CDR1 is MNHNS and CDR2 is SASEGT. Trimming removed 6 bases from V and 1 base from J, with 10 bases in between. The CDR3 runs 14 residues. CDR3 in amino acids: CASRVPGSGNTIYF. CDR3 in DNA: TGTGCCAGCAGGGTCCCGGGGTCTGGAAACACCATATATTTT.

The chain employs TRBV28 and TRBJ1-5; D perhaps matches TRBD1 (6 bases). The V gene's germline CDR1 is MDHEN and CDR2 SYDVKM. Trimming took 4 bases from V and 6 from J, leaving 16 bases between them. This CDR3 comprises 15 residues. CDR3 sequence (DNA): TGTGCCAGCAGTTCCACTAGGGGGGGTCGTCAGCCCCAGCATTTT. This encodes CASSSTRGGRQPQHF.

The chain employs TRBV19 and TRBJ1-5; 7 bases are shared with TRBD1. The CDR3 has 14 amino acids. Trimming cost V 4 bases and J 7 bases; bases outside gene matches: 7. Germline V CDR1 and CDR2: LNHDA, SQIVND (reference sequence). For the CDR3, the DNA is TGTGCCAGTAGTAGGCAGGGGGTCGAGCAGCCCCAGCATTTT. Translation: CASSRQGVEQPQHF.

The rearrangement joins TRBV28 to TRBJ1-1, with TRBD1 matching over 7 bases. This CDR3 contains 17 residues. The V gene's germline CDR1 is MDHEN and CDR2 SYDVKM. V was pared by 7 bases and J by 3 bases, with 17 bases of the junction left unmatched. CDR3 DNA sequence: TGTGCCAGCAACATGGAGACAGGGCATAGGTGGGACACTGAAGCTTTCTTT. Translation gives CASNMETGHRWDTEAFF.

The rearrangement joins TRBV6-6 to TRBJ2-2, with D tentatively TRBD2 (6 bases). Germline-derived CDR1 and CDR2 are MNHNY and SVGAGI (reference sequence). There are 16 residues in the CDR3. Trimming took off 1 base at V and 0 bases at J, with 9 bases between the two ends. The CDR3, as DNA: TGTGCCAGCAGTTACTGGGTAGCGGCGAACACCGGGGAGCTGTTTTTT. It yields the protein CASSYWVAANTGELFF.